This TCR beta chain came from a study of T cell clones after liver transplantation. Looking at the study overall: In this trial, immunosuppression withdrawal was attempted within 2 years of liver transplant. Patients counted as tolerant after at least one year off all immunosuppression, enzymes not exceeding twice normal. Samples came pre-transplant, pre-randomization before withdrawal, and post-randomization after withdrawal ended.

Germline-derived CDR1 and CDR2 are SGHRS and YFSETQ. The CDR3 covers 16 residues. Trimming at V came to 0 bases and at J to 0 bases, leaving 1 base not matched to a gene. Libraries were prepared by immunoSEQ multiplex PCR; TCRdb keeps only in-frame clonotypes and omits some of them. This repertoire shows roughly 100,000 clones, 84% found once; its top ten account for less than 3%. This clone was counted once. Its target is unknown. Other DNA sequences from this sample encode an identical CDR3 as well. Findings and caveats of the study: Small, mixed patient groups and varying post-transplant times limit these conclusions.

The chain joins TRBV5-1 to TRBJ2-3, with TRBD2 matching 10 bases. Sequences were derived from CD4+ T cells from blood, sampled around 44 months after liver transplant. This clonotype was obtained from a human patient who received a liver transplant. Some T cells may have come from the graft donor. The CDR3 DNA reads as TGCGCCAGCAGCTTGGTACTAGCGGGGAGCACAGATACGCAGTATTTT. Its translation is CASSLVLAGSTDTQYF.